This T cell receptor beta chain appears in the sequencing data of a study of blood T cell repertoires in COVID-19. Study details: Samples representing acute and convalescent COVID-19 were sourced from the United States, Italy and Spain. T cells, B-cell-depleted T cells, or PBMCs provided the cDNA or gDNA that served as material.

Trimming at V came to 5 bases and at J to 5 bases, leaving 12 bases not matched to a gene. The CDR3 runs 15 residues. The germline V gene has CDR1 GTSNPN and CDR2 SVGIG (reference sequence). In the original workflow: Using reference gene primer amplification, nucleated cell counts were estimated. Sequencing used immunoSEQ multiplex PCR; TCRdb keeps in-frame clones, though not all of them. V and J calls and clone size are copied from that table; D and trimming were computed from the DNA. The sample carries about 64,000 clones, more than 75% recorded once. This clone was seen many times. The chain recombines TRBV30 with TRBJ2-1; 7 bases are a match to TRBD2. The sequencing input was peripheral blood. This clonotype originated in a man aged 45 to 65 with active COVID-19. The CDR3 protein is CAWARLARSHNEQFF. The CDR3 nucleotides are TGTGCCTGGGCCCGACTAGCCCGCTCACACAATGAGCAGTTCTTC.